This T cell receptor beta chain stems from a study of CD8 T cells in Susac syndrome. On the study more broadly: Roughly eight of the sequenced Susac syndrome patients were in remission, and five or six had active disease.

Trimming took off 3 bases at V and 0 bases at J, with 8 bases between the two ends. CDR1 MNHEY and CDR2 SMNVEV come from the germline V gene (reference sequence). The CDR3 is 14 amino acids. FACS was used to enrich TEMRA cells, whereas the CD8+ and CD4+ T cells were obtained by negative isolation. It was with random hexamers that 0.5 to 1 ug RNA was reverse transcribed. A single record per CDR3 protein comes from TCRdb applying MiXCR to the immunoSEQ multiplex PCR reads. The sample has about 120,000 distinct CDR3 sequences; roughly 94% are singletons. This chain uses TRBV27 with TRBJ1-1; D not certain. This TCR was recovered from a human donor with Susac syndrome. The sample comprised CD8+ T cells from PBMCs. This chain's CDR3 is CASSFLPMNTEAFF. DNA for the CDR3: TGTGCCAGCAGTTTCCTGCCCATGAACACTGAAGCTTTCTTT.